The rows below give T cell receptor beta chains drawn from one sample of a study of radiation and T cells in renal cell carcinoma. Sequenced by immunoSEQ multiplex PCR; TCRdb stores in-frame clones only, minus some. The sample comprises just over 15,000 clones, less than 65% of which are singletons, and roughly 29% rests with the top ten. Sequencing used tumor tissue, obtained from a patient whose treatment included radiotherapy and nephrectomy. The receptors stem from a woman aged 70-85 years with renal cell carcinoma. Each CDR3 is given with its conserved first and last residue. D genes are given only for firm matches. Rows may omit the clone size; those that give it use once, few, many or a size class.

abundance	v_gene	len	d_gene	j_gene	CDR3aa	CDR3nt
NA	TRBV5-1	14	TRBD1	TRBJ2-7	CASSSGQGEHEQYF	TGCGCCAGCAGCTCCGGACAGGGGGAACACGAGCAGTACTTC
medium-sized	TRBV5-1	17	TRBD2	TRBJ2-1	CASGWGIGLAEINEQFF	TGCGCCAGCGGGTGGGGTATCGGACTAGCGGAAATCAATGAGCAGTTCTTC
few	TRBV29-1	13	NA	TRBJ1-5	CSVGGNSNQPQHF	TGCAGCGTGGGGGGAAATAGCAATCAGCCCCAGCATTTT
NA	TRBV9	15	NA	TRBJ2-1	CASSPYSPSYNEQFF	TGTGCCAGCAGCCCCTACTCCCCCTCCTACAATGAGCAGTTCTTC
once	TRBV6-5	16	NA	TRBJ1-1	CASSSIRGPQSTEAFF	TGTGCCAGCAGTTCAATCAGGGGCCCACAATCCACTGAAGCTTTCTTT
NA	TRBV11-3	13	NA	TRBJ2-3	CASSLGQGDTQYF	TGTGCCAGCAGCTTAGGCCAGGGCGATACGCAGTATTTT
few	TRBV5-1	14	TRBD1	TRBJ2-1	CASSSDRVGNEQFF	TGCGCCAGCAGCTCGGACAGGGTTGGTAATGAGCAGTTCTTC
NA	TRBV6-1	15	NA	TRBJ1-5	CASSESGRLNQPQHF	TGTGCCAGCAGTGAATCAGGACGCCTCAATCAGCCCCAGCATTTT
NA	TRBV4-1	14	TRBD1	TRBJ1-5	CASSRTGGNQPQHF	TGCGCCAGCAGCCGGACAGGAGGTAATCAGCCCCAGCATTTT
NA	TRBV29-1	10	NA	TRBJ1-3	CSVAQDTIYF	TGCAGCGTCGCACAGGACACCATATATTTT
once	TRBV6-5	15	NA	TRBJ2-3	CASSYSGMITDTQYF	TGTGCCAGCAGTTACTCGGGAATGATCACAGATACGCAGTATTTT
NA	TRBV29-1	15	TRBD1	TRBJ1-2	CSVGPDRGRDYGYTF	TGCAGCGTTGGACCTGACAGGGGGCGAGACTATGGCTACACCTTC
NA	TRBV6-1	13	NA	TRBJ1-2	CASSGDGNYGYTF	TGTGCCAGCAGTGGGGACGGAAACTATGGCTACACCTTC
few	TRBV29-1	11	NA	TRBJ1-2	CSVESLYGYTF	TGCAGCGTTGAATCCCTTTATGGCTACACCTTC
NA	TRBV4-2	13	NA	TRBJ1-2	CASSFGTGHGYTF	TGTGCCAGCAGCTTTGGGACCGGCCATGGCTACACCTTC
NA	TRBV6-5	15	NA	TRBJ2-7	CASSYGVGASYEQYF	TGTGCCAGCAGTTACGGTGTAGGCGCCTCCTACGAGCAGTACTTC
NA	TRBV20-1	11	NA	TRBJ2-7	CSPTSNYEQYF	TGCAGCCCAACTAGTAATTACGAGCAGTACTTC
NA	TRBV27	13	NA	TRBJ1-5	CASSLSRNQPQHF	TGTGCCAGCAGTTTATCGCGCAATCAGCCCCAGCATTTT
NA	TRBV4-3	14	TRBD2	TRBJ2-7	CASSPGLAAYEQYF	TGCGCCAGCAGCCCGGGACTAGCGGCCTACGAGCAGTACTTC
NA	TRBV9	15	NA	TRBJ2-7	CASSPGLGSSYEQYF	TGTGCCAGCAGCCCCGGGTTAGGCAGCTCCTACGAGCAGTACTTC
few	TRBV11-2	15	NA	TRBJ1-4	CASSSHRVGDEKLFF	TGTGCCAGCAGCTCGCACAGGGTTGGCGATGAAAAACTGTTTTTT
many	TRBV6-5	14	TRBD1	TRBJ2-7	CASSPGTDSYEQYF	TGTGCCAGCAGCCCCGGGACAGACTCCTACGAGCAGTACTTC
NA	TRBV10-1	16	NA	TRBJ2-5	CASSESSGQGEETQYF	TGCGCCAGCAGTGAGTCAAGCGGGCAGGGAGAAGAGACCCAGTACTTC
NA	TRBV6-1	15	NA	TRBJ1-5	CASSEGEEGHQPQHF	TGTGCCAGCAGTGAAGGGGAAGAGGGGCATCAGCCCCAGCATTTT
NA	TRBV7-2	18	TRBD2	TRBJ2-5	CASSLGVTSGRAQETQYF	TGTGCCAGCAGCTTAGGAGTGACTAGCGGGAGGGCCCAAGAGACCCAGTACTTC
NA	TRBV7-9	16	NA	TRBJ2-2	CASSQGRATNTGELFF	TGTGCCAGCAGCCAGGGGCGGGCAACGAACACCGGGGAGCTGTTTTTT